The 8 T cell receptor beta chains in this list originate from one sample, sequenced in a study of blood T cell repertoires in COVID-19. Clones were read by immunoSEQ multiplex PCR, and TCRdb kept only the in-frame ones, dropping some. This table holds more than 100,000 clones, roughly 90% found once. The specimen was peripheral blood. The receptors come from a man aged 70 or older with active COVID-19.

This chain uses TRBV5-5 with TRBJ1-1; maybe TRBD1 (6 bases). Germline V CDR1 and CDR2: SGHKS, YYEKEE (reference sequence). V shed 0 bases and J shed 5 bases, with 14 bases lying between them. This CDR3 has 15 amino acids. The CDR3 DNA is TGTGCCAGCAGCTTGGCAGAGGGGAGGGGGACTGAAGCTTTCTTT. Protein sequence: CASSLAEGRGTEAFF.

This rearrangement joins TRBV18 to TRBJ2-7, with 14 bases matching TRBD2. Germline CDR1 and CDR2: KGHSH and LQKENI. The CDR3 spans 17 residues. Germline trimming cut 2 bases from V and 3 bases from J; bases unmatched to any gene: 6. The CDR3 spells CASSPDGLAGGYYEQYF. CDR3 nucleotides: TGTGCCAGCTCACCAGATGGACTAGCGGGAGGTTACTACGAGCAGTACTTC.

The chain uses TRBV5-1 and TRBJ1-4; maybe TRBD1 (5 bases). The V end lost 7 bases, the J end lost 13 bases, and 14 bases lay between the germline ends. The CDR3 contains 11 residues. Germline V lookup: CDR1 SGHRS, CDR2 YFSETQ. The CDR3 loop is CASGHNLGLFF. CDR3 nucleotide sequence: TGCGCCAGCGGACATAACCTGGGACTGTTTTTT.

The chain combines TRBV19 with TRBJ2-3; 15 nucleotides match TRBD2. The CDR3 totals 17 residues. CDR1 LNHDA and CDR2 SQIVND come from the germline V gene (reference sequence). With V trimmed by 5 bases and J by 3 bases, 6 bases remained unmatched. The CDR3 sequence is CASSPRTSGRGTDTQYF. In nucleotides, the CDR3 is TGTGCCAGTAGTCCTCGGACTAGCGGGAGGGGTACAGATACGCAGTATTTT.

The J gene is TRBJ2-2, the V gene TRBV7-2; perhaps TRBD2 as D (5 bases). The V and J ends lost 5 bases and 1 base respectively, with 8 bases between them. CDR3 length equals 14 residues. Germline CDR1 and CDR2: SGHTA and FQGNSA. The CDR3 region has the DNA TGTGCCAGCAGCCGCGGAGGGAACACCGGGGAGCTGTTTTTT. Its protein product is CASSRGGNTGELFF.

The V and J genes are TRBV20-1 and TRBJ2-1, with 11 bases that match TRBD2. This CDR3 is built from 14 residues. Trimming removed 3 bases from V and 2 bases from J; junction bases left unmatched: 0. The V gene's germline CDR1 is DFQATT and CDR2 SNEGSKA (reference sequence). Written as DNA, the CDR3 is TGCAGTGCTAGTAGCGGGAGGGCCTACAATGAGCAGTTCTTC. Protein sequence: CSASSGRAYNEQFF.

The chain uses TRBV29-1 and TRBJ2-1; D perhaps matches TRBD2 (5 bases). V was trimmed by 7 bases and J by 0 bases, leaving 16 bases between them. The CDR3 runs 15 residues. CDR1 SQVTM and CDR2 ANQGSEA come from the germline V gene. CDR3: CSAPGSGLSYNEQFF. The CDR3 DNA reads TGCAGCGCCCCGGGAAGCGGCCTCTCCTACAATGAGCAGTTCTTC.

The rearrangement links TRBV9 to TRBJ2-2; 10 nucleotides line up with TRBD1. The CDR3 is made up of 20 amino acids. Trimming at V came to 3 bases and at J to 7 bases, leaving 21 bases not matched to a gene. Germline assignment: CDR1 SGDLS and CDR2 YYNGEE. CDR3 in DNA: TGTGCCAGCAGCGCTCCGGGACAGGGGTCGGCGGGAGGCCGGGGCGGGGAGCTGTTTTTT. This gives the protein CASSAPGQGSAGGRGGELFF.